The TCR beta chain described here comes from a study of blood T cell repertoires in COVID-19. About the study: Both acute and convalescent COVID-19 samples were obtained from the United States, Italy and Spain. The analysed material was cDNA or gDNA that came from T cells, B-cell-depleted T cells, or PBMCs.

This clone was counted only a few times. Other DNA sequences in this sample translate to the same CDR3. Original data processing: Estimated nucleated cell counts came from reference gene primer amplification. Repertoires were generated with immunoSEQ multiplex PCR, while TCRdb's copy carries only in-frame clones and drops some. The V and J calls and clone size were taken over from that table, and D and trimming were inferred from the DNA. The sample has roughly 380,000 clones, about 85% seen once. V was pared by 6 bases and J by 2 bases, with 2 bases of the junction left unmatched. From germline, CDR1 is ENHRY and CDR2 SYGVKD. This CDR3 has 14 amino acids.

This chain joins TRBV10-3 and TRBJ1-2; 11 nucleotides align to TRBD1. The source material was peripheral blood. The clonotype originates from a young woman with acute or convalescent COVID-19. In DNA form, the CDR3 reads TGTGCCATCAGCCGGGACAGGGGGAACTATGGCTACACCTTC. As protein: CAISRDRGNYGYTF.